The 10 T cell receptor beta chains below all came from one sample that was sequenced in a study of blood T cell repertoires in COVID-19. TCRdb keeps only in-frame clones here, not all; method: immunoSEQ multiplex PCR. The data show about 45,000 clones, with 83% seen just once and 8.2% held by the top ten. The sample comprised peripheral blood. All receptors come from a man aged 80 or over in a cohort sampled during active COVID-19.

The chain uses TRBV7-2 and TRBJ1-2, with 10 bases matching TRBD1. V lost 5 bases, J lost 4 bases, and 4 bases stayed unmatched. CDR3 length: 14 amino acids. Germline V gene data show CDR1 as SGHTA and CDR2 as FQGNSA. CDR3 in DNA: TGTGCCAGCAGCGGGACAGGGGCCACCTATGGCTACACCTTC. Translating gives CASSGTGATYGYTF.

The gene calls are TRBV19 and TRBJ1-1, with 8 nucleotides matching TRBD1. The J segment lost 5 bases and the V segment lost 5 bases, leaving 16 bases of the junction unmatched. The CDR3 is 17 residues long. The germline gives CDR1 LNHDA, CDR2 SQIVND (reference sequence). The CDR3 DNA follows: TGTGCCAGTAGTCCCCGGGGCAGGGGGCCCTCCGGGACTGAAGCTTTCTTT. This codes for CASSPRGRGPSGTEAFF.

The rearrangement links TRBV7-8 to TRBJ2-7; possibly TRBD1 for D (6 bases). V was cut by 1 base and J by 3 bases, with 16 bases left in between. CDR3 length: 16 residues. Germline CDR1 SGHVS, CDR2 FQNEAQ. The CDR3 protein is CASSLGQGSGYYEQYF. CDR3 bases: TGTGCCAGCAGCTTAGGGCAGGGGTCGGGGTACTACGAGCAGTACTTC.

This clone was found many times. The chain carries TRBV5-1 and TRBJ2-2, with TRBD2 matching over 7 bases. The germline CDR1 and CDR2 sequences are SGHRS and YFSETQ. Unmatched junction bases numbered 6, after V lost 4 bases and J lost 3 bases. The CDR3 covers 15 residues. CDR3 residues: CASSPGTTYTGELFF. Here the CDR3 DNA reads TGCGCCAGCAGCCCCGGGACTACCTACACCGGGGAGCTGTTTTTT.

V usage is TRBV29-1 and J usage is TRBJ2-3; 12 positions agree with TRBD2. Germline V lookup: CDR1 SQVTM, CDR2 ANQGSEA. The CDR3 contains 14 residues. The V gene end was trimmed by 4 bases and the J gene end by 6 bases; junction bases not matched to a gene: 5. As DNA, the CDR3 is TGCAGCGTTGGACTAGCGGGAGTATCGGATACGCAGTATTTT. This sequence encodes CSVGLAGVSDTQYF.

The CDR3 is CASSSQGMNTEAFF. The DNA of the CDR3 is TGTGCCAGCAGCTCTCAGGGAATGAACACTGAAGCTTTCTTT. The J gene is TRBJ1-1, the V gene TRBV3-1 (or the pseudogene TRBV3-2); tentatively, D is TRBD1 (5 bases). The CDR3 runs 14 residues. Germline V gene data show CDR1 as LGHDT and CDR2 as YNNKEL (reference sequence). Trimming cost V 5 bases and J 0 bases, with 10 bases left between them.

The rearrangement joins TRBV19 to TRBJ2-7; 8 nucleotides agree with TRBD1. Germline CDR1 and CDR2: LNHDA and SQIVND (reference sequence). The CDR3 runs 13 residues. Unmatched junction bases numbered 5, after V lost 6 bases and J lost 4 bases. The CDR3 reads CASSAGGAYEQYF. CDR3 in DNA: TGTGCCAGTAGCGCAGGGGGCGCGTACGAGCAGTACTTC.

CDR3 nucleotides: TGTGCCAGCAGTTACTCTGGGACAGGGAGGGCCGGGGAGCTGTTTTTT. Translation: CASSYSGTGRAGELFF. The V gene is TRBV6-5, the J gene TRBJ2-2; TRBD1 agrees at 9 bases. The ends lost 0 bases at V and 6 bases at J; junction bases unmatched: 5. Germline V gene sequence: CDR1 MNHEY, CDR2 SVGAGI. The CDR3 has 16 amino acids.

The chain employs TRBV27 and TRBJ2-4, with 12 bases identical to TRBD2. The junction had 10 bases not matched to a gene; V was cut back by 7 bases and J by 3 bases. CDR1 MNHEY and CDR2 SMNVEV come from the germline V gene (reference sequence). The CDR3 runs 17 residues. In nucleotides, the CDR3 is TGTGCCAGCAAAAGGCGGACTAGCGGGGTTGGCAAAAACATTCAGTACTTC. Translating it yields CASKRRTSGVGKNIQYF.

The V and J genes are TRBV28 and TRBJ2-7, with TRBD1 matching 10 bases. Per the germline V gene, CDR1 is MDHEN and CDR2 is SYDVKM. CDR3 length: 14 amino acids. Trimming at V came to 5 bases and at J to 7 bases, leaving 8 bases not matched to a gene. The CDR3 DNA follows: TGTGCCAGCAGTCCTGGGACAGGGGTGCGGGAGCAGTACTTC. Translation: CASSPGTGVREQYF.